A selection of T cell receptor beta chains follows, all from one sample in a study of shared T cell receptors in the human thymus. Method: immunoSEQ multiplex PCR; TCRdb's copy keeps in-frame clones and lacks some. The data contain roughly 710,000 clones, 80% to 90% of them singletons. In addition, the sample was reused for a study of human thymus T cells.

Sequencing was done on a sample of thymocytes. The receptor source for this set is a girl in the first two years of life with a congenital heart defect. Each CDR3 is given with its conserved first and last residue. The D gene is left open where the match is weak. Only part of the rows carry a size: once, few, many, or a class if the clone is expanded.

CASSLIDGTGAYEQYF | TGTGCCAGCAGCCTGATAGACGGGACAGGCGCCTACGAGCAGTACTTC | TRBJ2-7 | TRBV7-6 | TRBD1 | -
CASSPTESSYNEQFF | TGCGCCAGCAGCCCAACTGAGAGCTCCTACAATGAGCAGTTCTTC | TRBJ2-1 | TRBV5-1 | - | -
CASSRLDRANEQFF | TGTGCCAGCAGCCGCCTGGACAGGGCCAATGAGCAGTTCTTC | TRBJ2-1 | TRBV7-7 | TRBD1 | -
CASSGGGTNPLHF | TGCGCCAGCAGTGGGGGGGGGACTAATCCCCTCCACTTT | TRBJ1-6 | TRBV10-1 | - | -
CASSLDRGGRSPGELFF | TGTGCCAGCAGCTTAGATCGGGGGGGCCGCTCGCCCGGGGAGCTGTTTTTT | TRBJ2-2 | TRBV7-9 | TRBD2 | -
CASSLRGDTQYF | TGTGCCAGCAGCTTGCGGGGGGATACGCAGTATTTT | TRBJ2-3 | TRBV5-4 | - | -
CASHRASDSPLHF | TGTGCCAGTCACAGGGCTTCTGATTCACCCCTCCACTTT | TRBJ1-6 | TRBV19 | - | -
CASSYPLIAGGLAGELFF | TGTGCCAGCAGCTACCCTCTTATAGCGGGGGGGCTCGCCGGGGAGCTGTTTTTT | TRBJ2-2 | TRBV5-6 | TRBD2 | -
CATSRGTGGYQPQHF | TGTGCCACCAGCAGGGGGACAGGGGGCTATCAGCCCCAGCATTTT | TRBJ1-5 | TRBV15 | TRBD1 | once
CASSASRNRGYGYTF | TGTGCCAGCAGTGCCTCCCGGAACAGGGGATACGGCTACACCTTC | TRBJ1-2 | TRBV6-1 | TRBD1 | once
CASRPSGLRGEPQHF | TGTGCCAGCAGACCATCCGGGTTAAGGGGTGAGCCCCAGCATTTT | TRBJ1-5 | TRBV28 | - | -
CASSKTNGYTF | TGTGCCAGCAGTAAGACAAACGGCTACACCTTC | TRBJ1-2 | TRBV9 | - | -
CASSLRQGSNTEAFF | TGTGCCAGCAGCTTACGACAGGGATCGAACACTGAAGCTTTCTTT | TRBJ1-1 | TRBV5-5 | TRBD1 | -
CASSRHLAEYQETQYF | TGTGCCAGCAGCCGCCATCTAGCGGAGTACCAAGAGACCCAGTACTTC | TRBJ2-5 | TRBV5-4 | TRBD2 | -
CASSHIFGTGLETQYF | TGTGCCAGCAGCCACATTTTCGGGACAGGGTTGGAGACCCAGTACTTC | TRBJ2-5 | TRBV14 | TRBD1 | few
CASSFNVGQGLPKSGYTF | TGTGCCAGCAGCTTCAATGTGGGACAGGGCCTACCTAAGTCTGGCTACACCTTC | TRBJ1-2 | TRBV7-6 | TRBD1 | -
CASSLGTIQAPGDIQYF | TGCGCCAGCAGCTTGGGAACAATACAGGCCCCCGGTGACATTCAGTACTTC | TRBJ2-4 | TRBV5-1 | - | -
CASSNLGQRTDTQYF | TGTGCCAGCAGCAATTTGGGACAGCGTACAGATACGCAGTATTTT | TRBJ2-3 | TRBV21-1 | - | -
CASSLVRGTEAFF | TGTGCCAGCAGCTTAGTCAGGGGGACTGAAGCTTTCTTT | TRBJ1-1 | TRBV13 | TRBD1 | -
CASSLGQDLRTNEKLFF | TGTGCCAGCTCACTCGGACAGGACCTCCGAACTAATGAAAAACTGTTTTTT | TRBJ1-4 | TRBV18 | TRBD1 | -
CATSRVGGPNQPQHF | TGTGCCACCAGCAGAGTGGGTGGGCCTAATCAGCCCCAGCATTTT | TRBJ1-5 | TRBV15 | - | -
CASSVAAGGSPLHF | TGTGCCAGCAGCGTAGCCGCGGGCGGTTCACCCCTCCACTTT | TRBJ1-6 | TRBV9 | - | -
CARLGGGRKGVTQYF | TGTGCCCGACTAGGGGGGGGGCGGAAAGGGGTGACCCAGTACTTC | TRBJ2-5 | TRBV2 | - | once
CASSHPLPLFGHEQFF | TGCGCCAGCAGCCACCCCCTCCCCCTTTTTGGGCATGAGCAGTTCTTC | TRBJ2-1 | TRBV4-1 | - | -
CASSQDWTGGRSNTGELFF | TGCGCCAGCAGCCAAGACTGGACAGGGGGCCGGTCGAACACCGGGGAGCTGTTTTTT | TRBJ2-2 | TRBV4-1 | TRBD1 | few
CASSYFGDGYTF | TGTGCCAGCAGTTACTTCGGAGATGGCTACACCTTC | TRBJ1-2 | TRBV6-6 | - | -
CASSFSAGGQEQFF | TGTGCCAGCAGCTTCTCAGCGGGGGGGCAGGAGCAGTTCTTC | TRBJ2-1 | TRBV7-2 | TRBD2 | -
CASSPTGQFTDTQYF | TGCGCCAGCAGCCCGACGGGACAGTTCACAGATACGCAGTATTTT | TRBJ2-3 | TRBV5-1 | TRBD1 | -
CAWSVIRGASLPSSFNEQYF | TGTGCCTGGAGTGTCATACGGGGGGCTAGCCTCCCCTCCTCTTTCAACGAGCAGTACTTC | TRBJ2-7 | TRBV30 | - | once
CAISESTPGVGTETPNSPLHF | TGTGCCATCAGTGAGTCGACTCCGGGGGTGGGGACAGAGACGCCGAATTCACCCCTCCACTTT | TRBJ1-6 | TRBV10-3 | TRBD1 | once
CASSQGAGRNSPLHF | TGCGCCAGCAGCCAAGGGGCGGGAAGGAATTCACCCCTCCACTTT | TRBJ1-6 | TRBV4-1 | - | -
CASSSRGQGNNEQFF | TGTGCCAGCAGCTCCCGAGGACAGGGAAACAATGAGCAGTTCTTC | TRBJ2-1 | TRBV5-6 | TRBD1 | -
CASSQQGQSGSPLHF | TGCGCCAGCAGTCAACAGGGGCAATCGGGATCACCCCTCCACTTT | TRBJ1-6 | TRBV10-2 | TRBD1 | -
CASSLIQGLQPQHF | TGTGCCAGCAGCTTAATCCAGGGGCTCCAGCCCCAGCATTTT | TRBJ1-5 | TRBV5-5 | - | -
CASSESTGYYGYTF | TGTGCCAGCAGTGAATCAACAGGATACTATGGCTACACCTTC | TRBJ1-2 | TRBV6-1 | - | -
CASSFSPTSGVPETQYF | TGTGCCAGCAGCTTCTCGCCTACTAGCGGGGTACCAGAGACCCAGTACTTC | TRBJ2-5 | TRBV11-3 | TRBD2 | -
CASSLTELGDMNTEAFF | TGTGCCAGCAGCTTAACTGAGTTGGGAGACATGAACACTGAAGCTTTCTTT | TRBJ1-1 | TRBV7-9 | - | once
CASSCTVTETQYF | TGTGCCAGCAGCTGTACAGTTACGGAGACCCAGTACTTC | TRBJ2-5 | TRBV7-8 | - | -
CASSKKDNRYEQYF | TGTGCCAGCAGTAAAAAAGATAACAGGTACGAGCAGTACTTC | TRBJ2-7 | TRBV2 | - | -
CASAGEGDNEQFF | TGCGCCTCCGCAGGGGAGGGGGACAATGAGCAGTTCTTC | TRBJ2-1 | TRBV5-1 | - | -
CSVLSDRGPYEQYF | TGCAGCGTTCTCTCTGACAGGGGCCCTTACGAGCAGTACTTC | TRBJ2-7 | TRBV29-1 | TRBD1 | -
CASRRQGGTEAFF | TGTGCCAGCAGACGACAGGGCGGGACTGAAGCTTTCTTT | TRBJ1-1 | TRBV6-4 | TRBD1 | -